This is a list of T cell receptor beta chains from one sample in a study of shared clonotypes between healthy human individuals. Data came from immunoSEQ multiplex PCR; TCRdb stores just in-frame clones and leaves some out. The sample records about 2 million clones, 85% to 95% being singletons. Input material: naive CD8+ T cells sorted from blood. The receptors stem from a man aged 18-30 years in good health. CDR3s include the opening cysteine and the closing phenylalanine or tryptophan. The order of the fields is V gene, J gene, clone size, D gene, CDR3 protein, CDR3 DNA. The D gene is left open where the match is weak. Expanded clones get a size class; other rows say once, few or many, or leave the size out.

>TRBV20-1|TRBJ2-7|-|-
CSASGGEQYF
TGCAGTGCTAGTGGGGGTGAGCAGTACTTC
>TRBV30|TRBJ2-1|-|-
CAWSWTRYNEQFF
TGTGCCTGGAGTTGGACACGCTACAATGAGCAGTTCTTC
>TRBV13|TRBJ2-2|-|-
CASSPSWGAGGELFF
TGTGCCAGCAGCCCCTCCTGGGGGGCTGGCGGGGAGCTGTTTTTT
>TRBV30|TRBJ1-5|-|TRBD1
CAWNNDREEDQPQHF
TGTGCCTGGAACAATGACAGGGAAGAAGATCAGCCCCAGCATTTT
>TRBV27|TRBJ2-7|-|-
CASSLRHGFNEQYF
TGTGCCAGCAGTTTAAGACACGGTTTTAACGAGCAGTACTTC
>TRBV13|TRBJ2-5|-|TRBD2
CASSQLGLAGTEETQYF
TGTGCCAGCAGCCAATTGGGACTAGCGGGCACCGAAGAGACCCAGTACTTC
>TRBV27|TRBJ2-7|-|TRBD1
CASSPGTGGHEQYF
TGTGCCAGCAGTCCCGGGACAGGGGGTCACGAGCAGTACTTC
>TRBV7-9|TRBJ2-1|once|TRBD2
CASSSLAGVGYNEQFF
TGTGCCAGCAGCTCTTTAGCGGGAGTAGGCTACAATGAGCAGTTCTTC
>TRBV5-4|TRBJ2-3|-|-
CASSLGGDDTQYF
TGTGCCAGCAGCTTGGGGGGAGATGATACGCAGTATTTT
>TRBV27|TRBJ1-6|-|-
CASRPSSYNSPLHF
TGTGCCAGCAGACCCAGCTCCTATAATTCACCCCTCCACTTT
>TRBV19|TRBJ1-1|-|-
CASSMTGPEAFF
TGTGCCAGTAGTATGACAGGTCCTGAAGCTTTCTTT
>TRBV30|TRBJ1-1|-|-
CAWTGWWVMEAFF
TGTGCCTGGACCGGTTGGTGGGTAATGGAAGCTTTCTTT
>TRBV7-9|TRBJ1-3|-|-
CASILGASGNTIYF
TGTGCCAGCATCCTCGGGGCCTCTGGAAACACCATATATTTT
>TRBV29-1|TRBJ1-2|-|-
CSVAGDYGYTF
TGCAGCGTTGCCGGGGACTATGGCTACACCTTC
>TRBV6-5|TRBJ2-1|-|TRBD1
CASSYETGNLDEQFF
TGTGCCAGCAGTTACGAGACAGGGAACTTAGATGAGCAGTTCTTC
>TRBV4-2|TRBJ2-7|-|TRBD2
CASSHSGPSYEQYF
TGTGCCAGCAGCCATAGCGGGCCCTCCTACGAGCAGTACTTC
>TRBV14|TRBJ1-1|few|-
CASSQGGNTEAFF
TGTGCCAGCAGCCAAGGGGGGAACACTGAAGCTTTCTTT
>TRBV12-5|TRBJ2-1|-|TRBD2
CASGLWRERDNEQFF
TGTGCTAGTGGTTTATGGCGGGAGAGGGACAATGAGCAGTTCTTC
>TRBV27|TRBJ2-1|-|TRBD2
CASSQGTSGYNEQFF
TGTGCCAGCAGCCAAGGGACTAGCGGCTACAATGAGCAGTTCTTC
>TRBV10-1|TRBJ1-5|few|-
CASSEGISNQPQHF
TGCGCCAGCAGTGAGGGAATTAGCAATCAGCCCCAGCATTTT
>TRBV6-5|TRBJ2-7|-|-
CASSYSGQYYEQYF
TGTGCCAGCAGTTACTCGGGGCAGTACTACGAGCAGTACTTC
>TRBV18|TRBJ1-5|-|-
CASSPIQGPQPQHF
TGTGCCAGCTCACCCATCCAGGGACCTCAGCCCCAGCATTTT
>TRBV5-6|TRBJ2-1|once|-
CASSLMEPGNEQFF
TGTGCCAGCAGCTTGATGGAGCCGGGCAATGAGCAGTTCTTC
>TRBV4-1|TRBJ2-7|-|TRBD1
CASSQTRQGHYEQYF
TGCGCCAGCAGCCAGACCCGACAGGGGCACTACGAGCAGTACTTC
>TRBV19|TRBJ2-3|-|TRBD1
CASSPQGLTQYF
TGTGCCAGTAGCCCACAGGGGTTAACGCAGTATTTT
>TRBV18|TRBJ1-5|-|TRBD1
CASSPPRTGGPYSNQPQHF
TGTGCCAGCTCACCACCCCGGACAGGGGGCCCGTATAGCAATCAGCCCCAGCATTTT
>TRBV5-5|TRBJ2-7|-|TRBD1
CASSLISGTGVSEQYF
TGTGCCAGCAGCTTAATATCGGGGACAGGGGTTAGCGAGCAGTACTTC
>TRBV7-9|TRBJ2-7|once|TRBD1
CASSPRSGQGPSYEQYF
TGTGCCAGCAGCCCGCGGTCGGGACAGGGGCCATCCTACGAGCAGTACTTC
>TRBV6-5|TRBJ1-1|-|-
CASSYGQYYTEAFF
TGTGCCAGCAGTTACGGGCAGTACTACACTGAAGCTTTCTTT
>TRBV11-2|TRBJ2-5|-|-
CASRSGDSWETQYF
TGTGCCAGCAGGTCGGGGGATTCGTGGGAGACCCAGTACTTC
>TRBV9|TRBJ1-2|-|TRBD1
CASSAGQGTAYGYTF
TGTGCCAGCAGCGCTGGACAGGGGACCGCCTATGGCTACACCTTC
>TRBV10-2|TRBJ2-7|-|-
CASSANPIWEQYF
TGCGCCAGCAGTGCCAACCCGATCTGGGAGCAGTACTTC
>TRBV11-1|TRBJ1-1|-|-
CASSHPTMNTEAFF
TGTGCCAGCAGTCACCCAACCATGAACACTGAAGCTTTCTTT
>TRBV7-8|TRBJ1-4|-|-
CASSLDITGYAEKLFF
TGTGCCAGCAGCTTAGACATTACAGGGTATGCTGAAAAACTGTTTTTT